This T cell receptor beta chain was observed in a study of identical twins (TCRdb year 2016). For context, the study as a whole: To test whether fetal clonotypes persist, the study used deep sequencing on TCR alpha and beta repertoires from monozygotic twins, unrelated adults of various ages, and cord blood. To rule out contamination, replicate twin experiments were performed at different times with different library preparation protocols. Findings and caveats that apply to the study as a whole: Conclusions relied on cross-sectional statistical analysis, since the same donors could not be followed over many years. In beta out-of-frame sequences, excess twin sharing was weaker, because having fewer shared sequences lowered the signal-to-noise ratio. In monozygotic twins, out-of-frame TCR alpha sharing was systematically underestimated by recombination models, although the models agreed with sharing between unrelated individuals. Zero-insertion analyses could be partly confounded by invariant T cells such as MAIT and iNKT, although diverse VJ usage argued against such confounding for most clonotypes. Compared with coincidental sharing between unrelated individuals, out-of-frame TCR alpha sequences shared between twins had an excess of sequences with low generation probability. Abundant cord blood beta clonotypes carried fewer insertions; young adult naive repertoires showed a weaker similar trend, while memory repertoires showed none.

This clonotype was detected many times. Its antigen remains undetermined. No much larger clonotype is one base removed from it; base qualities were not supplied. Every donor in the study was a healthy Caucasian. Three pairs of female monozygotic twins, all aged about 18 to 30 years, made up the twin cohort. Peripheral blood mononuclear cells were used as the source from which RNA for TCR libraries was isolated. Trimming takes 2 bases from V and 7 bases from J, and the germline ends sit 10 bases apart. The CDR3 contains 12 residues, cysteine and phenylalanine counted. The retained sequence is limited to the CDR3, 36 bases, with the frame set at the first base. From a lookup of the germline V gene, CDR1 and CDR2 are SGHRS and YFSETQ. The library was prepared using 5' RACE. TCRdb shows the sequencer as Illumina HiSeq 2000. Template switching introduced a universal primer binding site; the final cDNA contained a unique molecular identifier, enabling accurate counting of TCR cDNA molecules. Specific primers in the conserved constant-segment region were used to synthesize first-strand cDNA for TCR alpha and beta chains. To control for contamination, every cDNA library was double barcoded, receiving both a SMART-Mk sample barcode and Illumina barcodes. TruSeq adapter sequences along with Illumina sample barcodes were introduced in two successive PCR steps. The TCR alpha and beta cDNA libraries were sequenced on the Illumina HiSeq platform using custom primers. From the authors' description of their analysis: Raw reads were processed with MiGEC to extract unique molecular identifiers, and MiXCR was used to determine CDR3 positions. Recombination models were inferred per individual with the repgenHMM and IGoR tools using an EM algorithm. Shared clonotype analysis was performed with the tcR package in R, normalizing sharing by the product of cloneset sizes. To study raw recombination free of thymic and clonal selection effects, out-of-frame nonproductive sequences were analyzed. TCRdb's own reprocessing of the public reads used fastp at Q25 and MiXCR and kept productive beta chains. All rows with the same CDR3 protein become a single entry with the most common DNA and genes. These V and J calls derive from TCRdb rather than the authors' analysis. This sample lists a few hundred thousand distinct CDR3 sequences; 9.6% were detected once. 2.5% to 3.5% of the sample is held by the ten biggest clonotypes.

These sequences were also reported in another study, on yellow fever vaccine responses in identical twins. Taken from the second paper: The authors reported that the T cell response to vaccination in identical twins appeared partly convergent and partly personalized. Focusing on identical twins, the study followed the T cell clones that responded to the vaccine, and did so with precision.

Sequenced material: PBMCs. The chain is encoded by TRBV5-1 joined to TRBJ2-7, with a tentative D gene TRBD1 over 5 matching bases. The receptor comes from a woman under 30 in good health. The CDR3 corresponds to CASSFRVGEQYF. The nucleotide sequence reads as follows: TGCGCCAGCAGCTTCAGGGTAGGGGAGCAGTACTTC.